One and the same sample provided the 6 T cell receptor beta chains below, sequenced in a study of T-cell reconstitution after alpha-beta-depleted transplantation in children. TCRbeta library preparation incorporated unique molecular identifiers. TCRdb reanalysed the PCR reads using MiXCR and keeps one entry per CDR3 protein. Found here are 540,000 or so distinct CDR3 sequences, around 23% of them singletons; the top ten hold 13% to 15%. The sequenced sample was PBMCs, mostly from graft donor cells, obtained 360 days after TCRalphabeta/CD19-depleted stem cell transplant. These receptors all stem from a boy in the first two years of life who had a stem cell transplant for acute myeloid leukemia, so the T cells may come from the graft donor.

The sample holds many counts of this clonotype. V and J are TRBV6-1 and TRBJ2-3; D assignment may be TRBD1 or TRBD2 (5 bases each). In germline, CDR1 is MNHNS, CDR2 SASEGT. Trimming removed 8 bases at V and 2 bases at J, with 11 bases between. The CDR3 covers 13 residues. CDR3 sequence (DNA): TGTGCCAGCGGAGAGGGGTTCACAGATACGCAGTATTTT. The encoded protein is CASGEGFTDTQYF.

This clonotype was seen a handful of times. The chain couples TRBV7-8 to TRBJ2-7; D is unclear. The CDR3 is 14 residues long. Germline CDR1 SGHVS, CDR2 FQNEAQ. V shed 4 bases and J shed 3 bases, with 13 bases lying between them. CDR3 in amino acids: CASSWGLDFYEQYF. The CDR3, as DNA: TGTGCCAGCAGCTGGGGTCTTGACTTCTACGAGCAGTACTTC.

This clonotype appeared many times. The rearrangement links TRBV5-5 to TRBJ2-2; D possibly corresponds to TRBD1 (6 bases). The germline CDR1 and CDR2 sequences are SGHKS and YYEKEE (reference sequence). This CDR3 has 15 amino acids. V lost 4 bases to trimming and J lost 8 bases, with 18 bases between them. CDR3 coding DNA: TGTGCCAGCAGCCCCCGGGGACACACCGGGGGGGAGCTGTTTTTT. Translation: CASSPRGHTGGELFF.

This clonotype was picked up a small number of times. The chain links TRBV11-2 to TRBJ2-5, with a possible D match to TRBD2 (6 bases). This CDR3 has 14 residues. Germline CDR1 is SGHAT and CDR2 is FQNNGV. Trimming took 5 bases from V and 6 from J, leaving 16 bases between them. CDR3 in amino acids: CASSARDLLQTQYF. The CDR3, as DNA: TGTGCCAGCAGCGCCCGGGACTTGCTGCAGACCCAGTACTTC.

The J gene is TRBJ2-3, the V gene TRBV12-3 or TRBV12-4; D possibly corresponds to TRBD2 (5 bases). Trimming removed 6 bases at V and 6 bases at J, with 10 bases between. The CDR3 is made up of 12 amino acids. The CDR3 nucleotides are TGTGCCAGCAGGCGGGCAGCGGATACGCAGTATTTT. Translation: CASRRAADTQYF.

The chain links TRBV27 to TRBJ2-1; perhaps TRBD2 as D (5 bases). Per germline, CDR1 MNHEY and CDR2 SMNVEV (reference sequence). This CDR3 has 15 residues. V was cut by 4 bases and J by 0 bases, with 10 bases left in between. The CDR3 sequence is CASSSSLSSYNEQFF. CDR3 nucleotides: TGTGCCAGCAGTTCTAGCTTAAGCTCCTACAATGAGCAGTTCTTC.